This T cell receptor (beta chain) was recorded in a study of long-term antiretroviral therapy in people with HIV. Trimming took off 11 bases at V and 0 bases at J, with 16 bases between the two ends. CDR3 length: 14 residues. The germline gives CDR1 ENHRY, CDR2 SYGVKD. Investigators performed immunoSEQ version v3.0 at survey level. Assay used: immunoSEQ multiplex PCR; TCRdb lists only in-frame clones, some missing. This sample carries around 30,000 clones, 85% to 95% of them seen once, and the ten largest clones take less than 3%. The sequence was collected from a middle-aged man with HIV. Specimen: unsorted PBMCs, collected 7.4 years after starting antiretroviral therapy. This chain joins TRBV10-3 and TRBJ1-2; D possibly corresponds to TRBD1 (5 bases). CDR3 amino acids: CAPGRREANYGYTF. Here the CDR3 DNA reads TGTGCCCCCGGCCGCAGGGAGGCTAACTATGGCTACACCTTC.